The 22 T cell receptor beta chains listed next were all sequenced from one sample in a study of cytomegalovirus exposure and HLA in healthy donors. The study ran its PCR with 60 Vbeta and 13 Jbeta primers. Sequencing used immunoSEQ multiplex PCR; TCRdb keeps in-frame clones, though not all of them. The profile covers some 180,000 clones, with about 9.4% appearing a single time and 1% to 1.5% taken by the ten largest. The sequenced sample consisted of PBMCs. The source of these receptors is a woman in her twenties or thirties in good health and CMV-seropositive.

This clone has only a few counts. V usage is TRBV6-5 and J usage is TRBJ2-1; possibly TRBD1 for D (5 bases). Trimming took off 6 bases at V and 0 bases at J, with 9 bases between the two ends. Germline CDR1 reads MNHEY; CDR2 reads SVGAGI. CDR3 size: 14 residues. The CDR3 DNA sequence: TGTGCCAGCAGAGGGGCGAGCTCCTACAATGAGCAGTTCTTC. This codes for CASRGASSYNEQFF.

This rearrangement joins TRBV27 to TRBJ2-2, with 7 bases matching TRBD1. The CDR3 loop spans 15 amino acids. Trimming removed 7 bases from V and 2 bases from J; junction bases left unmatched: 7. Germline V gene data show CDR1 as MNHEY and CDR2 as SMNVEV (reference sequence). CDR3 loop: CASTRTGPNTGELFF. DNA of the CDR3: TGTGCCAGCACCCGGACAGGCCCTAACACCGGGGAGCTGTTTTTT.

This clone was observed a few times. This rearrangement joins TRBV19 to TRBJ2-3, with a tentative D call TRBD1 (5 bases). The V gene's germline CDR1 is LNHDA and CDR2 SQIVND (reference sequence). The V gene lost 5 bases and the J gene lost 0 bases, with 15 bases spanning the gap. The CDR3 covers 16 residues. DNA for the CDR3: TGTGCCAGTAGTTACGGAAGGGGTACTAGCACAGATACGCAGTATTTT. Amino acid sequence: CASSYGRGTSTDTQYF.

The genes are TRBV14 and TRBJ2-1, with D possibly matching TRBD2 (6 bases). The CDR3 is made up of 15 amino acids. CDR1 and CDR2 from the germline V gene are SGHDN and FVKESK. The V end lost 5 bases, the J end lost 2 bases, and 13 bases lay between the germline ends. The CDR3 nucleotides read TGTGCCAGCAGCTTAATGACGGGAGCCTACAATGAGCAGTTCTTC. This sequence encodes CASSLMTGAYNEQFF.

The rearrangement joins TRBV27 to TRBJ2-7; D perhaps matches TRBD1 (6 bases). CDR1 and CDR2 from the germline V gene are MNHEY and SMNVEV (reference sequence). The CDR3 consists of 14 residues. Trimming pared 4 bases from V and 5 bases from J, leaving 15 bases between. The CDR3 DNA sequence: TGTGCCAGCAGTTCCAGCGCTAGGGGGAACGAGCAGTACTTC. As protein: CASSSSARGNEQYF.

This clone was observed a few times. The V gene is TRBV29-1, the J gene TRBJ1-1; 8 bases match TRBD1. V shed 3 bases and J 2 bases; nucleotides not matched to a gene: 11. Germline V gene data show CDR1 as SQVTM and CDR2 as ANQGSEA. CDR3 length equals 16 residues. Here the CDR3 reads CSVEAGRGRDNTEAFF. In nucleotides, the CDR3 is TGCAGCGTTGAGGCGGGCAGGGGGCGCGATAACACTGAAGCTTTCTTT. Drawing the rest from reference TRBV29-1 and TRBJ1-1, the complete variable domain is SAVISQKPSRDICQRGTSLTIQCQVDSQVTMMFWYRQQPGQSLTLIATANQGSEATYESGFVIDKFPISRPNLTFSTLTVSNMSPEDSSIYLCSVEAGRGRDNTEAFFGQGTRLTVV.

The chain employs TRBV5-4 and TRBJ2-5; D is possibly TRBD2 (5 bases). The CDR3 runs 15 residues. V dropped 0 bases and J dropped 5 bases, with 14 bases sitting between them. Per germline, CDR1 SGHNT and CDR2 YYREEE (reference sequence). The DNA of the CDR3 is TGTGCCAGCAGCTTGGGAGGGCCTGGAGCGGAGACCCAGTACTTC. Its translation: CASSLGGPGAETQYF.

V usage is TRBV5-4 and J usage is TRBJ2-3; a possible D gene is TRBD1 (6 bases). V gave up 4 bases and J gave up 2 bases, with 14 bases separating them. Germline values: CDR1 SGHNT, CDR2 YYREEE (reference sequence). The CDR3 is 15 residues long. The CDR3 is CASSPHRELTDTQYF. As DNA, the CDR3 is TGTGCCAGCAGCCCCCACAGGGAACTCACAGATACGCAGTATTTT. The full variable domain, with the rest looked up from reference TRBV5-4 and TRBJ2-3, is ETGVTQSPTHLIKTRGQQVTLRCSSQSGHNTVSWYQQALGQGPQFIFQYYREEENGRGNFPPRFSGLQFPNYSSELNVNALELDDSALYLCASSPHRELTDTQYFGPGTRLTVL.

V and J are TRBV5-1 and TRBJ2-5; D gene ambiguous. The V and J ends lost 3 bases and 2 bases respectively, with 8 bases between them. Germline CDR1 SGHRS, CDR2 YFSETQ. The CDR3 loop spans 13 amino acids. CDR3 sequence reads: CASSWVQQETQYF. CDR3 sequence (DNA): TGCGCCAGCAGCTGGGTACAGCAAGAGACCCAGTACTTC.

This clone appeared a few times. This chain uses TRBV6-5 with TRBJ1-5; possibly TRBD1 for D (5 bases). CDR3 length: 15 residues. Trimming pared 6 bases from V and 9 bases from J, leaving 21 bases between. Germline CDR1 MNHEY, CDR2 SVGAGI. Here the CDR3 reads CASRPSGGTGGPQHF. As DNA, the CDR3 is TGTGCCAGCAGGCCCTCGGGGGGGACCGGGGGGCCCCAGCATTTT.

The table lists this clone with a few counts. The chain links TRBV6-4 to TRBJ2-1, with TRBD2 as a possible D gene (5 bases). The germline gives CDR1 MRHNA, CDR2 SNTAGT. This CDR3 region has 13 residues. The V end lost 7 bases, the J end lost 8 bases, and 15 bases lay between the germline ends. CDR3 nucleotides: TGTGCCAGCAATGTTAGGAGGAGCGATGAGCAGTTCTTC. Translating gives CASNVRRSDEQFF.

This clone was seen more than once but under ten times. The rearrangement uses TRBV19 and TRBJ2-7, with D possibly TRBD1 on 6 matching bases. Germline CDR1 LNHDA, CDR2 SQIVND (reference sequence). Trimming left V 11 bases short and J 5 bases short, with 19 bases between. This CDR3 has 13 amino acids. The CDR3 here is CAVTVGGEDEQYF. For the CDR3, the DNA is TGTGCCGTCACCGTAGGGGGTGAGGACGAGCAGTACTTC.

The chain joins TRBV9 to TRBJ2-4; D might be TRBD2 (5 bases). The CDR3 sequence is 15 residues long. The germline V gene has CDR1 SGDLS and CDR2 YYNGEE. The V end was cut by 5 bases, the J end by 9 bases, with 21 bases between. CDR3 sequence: CASSDGGADKSIQYF. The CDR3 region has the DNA TGTGCCAGCAGTGACGGAGGTGCCGATAAGTCCATTCAGTACTTC.

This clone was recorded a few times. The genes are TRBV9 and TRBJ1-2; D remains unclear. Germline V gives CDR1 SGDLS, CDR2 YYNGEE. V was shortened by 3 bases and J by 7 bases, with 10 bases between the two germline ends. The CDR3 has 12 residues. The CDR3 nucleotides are TGTGCCAGCAGCGCTTATACGGGTGGCTACACCTTC. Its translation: CASSAYTGGYTF. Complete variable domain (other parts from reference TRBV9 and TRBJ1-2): DSGVTQTPKHLITATGQRVTLRCSPRSGDLSVYWYQQSLDQGLQFLIQYYNGEERAKGNILERFSAQQFPDLHSELNLSSLELGDSALYFCASSAYTGGYTFGSGTRLTVV.

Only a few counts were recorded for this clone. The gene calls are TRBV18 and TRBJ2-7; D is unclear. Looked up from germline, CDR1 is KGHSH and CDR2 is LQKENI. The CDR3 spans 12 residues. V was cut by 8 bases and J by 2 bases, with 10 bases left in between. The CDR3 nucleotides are TGTGCCAGCGAAGGTGGAGCCTACGAGCAGTACTTC. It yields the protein CASEGGAYEQYF.

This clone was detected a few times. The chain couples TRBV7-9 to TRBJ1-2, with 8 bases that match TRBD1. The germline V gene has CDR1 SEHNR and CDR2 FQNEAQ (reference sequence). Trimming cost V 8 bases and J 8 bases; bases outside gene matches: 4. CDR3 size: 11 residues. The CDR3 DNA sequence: TGTGCCAGCCAGGGGGCACACGGCTACACCTTC. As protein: CASQGAHGYTF.

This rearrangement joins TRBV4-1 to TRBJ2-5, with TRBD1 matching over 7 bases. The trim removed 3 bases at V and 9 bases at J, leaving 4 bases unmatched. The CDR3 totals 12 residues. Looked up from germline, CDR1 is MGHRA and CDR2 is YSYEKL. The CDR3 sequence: CASSQEGGAQYF. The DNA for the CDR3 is TGCGCCAGCAGCCAGGAAGGGGGCGCCCAGTACTTC.

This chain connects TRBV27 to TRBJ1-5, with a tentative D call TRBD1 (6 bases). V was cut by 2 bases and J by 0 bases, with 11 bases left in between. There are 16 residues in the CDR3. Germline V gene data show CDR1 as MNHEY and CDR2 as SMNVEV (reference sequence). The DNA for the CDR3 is TGTGCCAGCAGTTTAAGTGGGGACATTAGCAATCAGCCCCAGCATTTT. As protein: CASSLSGDISNQPQHF.

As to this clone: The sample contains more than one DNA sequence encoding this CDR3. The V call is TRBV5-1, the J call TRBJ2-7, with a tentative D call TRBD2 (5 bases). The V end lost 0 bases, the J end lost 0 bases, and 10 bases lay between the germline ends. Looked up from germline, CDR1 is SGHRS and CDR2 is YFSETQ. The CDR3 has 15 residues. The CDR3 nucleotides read TGCGCCAGCAGCTTGGCCAGCGGAAGCTCCTACGAGCAGTACTTC. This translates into CASSLASGSSYEQYF.

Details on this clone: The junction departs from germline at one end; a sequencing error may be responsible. The CDR3 sequence is CASSPRGF. In DNA form, the CDR3 reads TGCGCCAGCAGCCCAAGAGGGTTC. The chain employs TRBV5-1 and TRBJ2-7; D is perhaps TRBD2 (5 bases). This CDR3 has 8 residues. CDR1 is SGHRS and CDR2 is YFSETQ in the germline V gene. Variable domain in full (rest from reference TRBV5-1 and TRBJ2-7): KAGVTQTPRYLIKTRGQQVTLSCSPISGHRSVSWYQQTPGQGLQFLFEYFSETQRNKGNFPGRFSGRQFSNSRSEMNVSTLELGDSALYLCASSPRGFGPGTRLTVT.

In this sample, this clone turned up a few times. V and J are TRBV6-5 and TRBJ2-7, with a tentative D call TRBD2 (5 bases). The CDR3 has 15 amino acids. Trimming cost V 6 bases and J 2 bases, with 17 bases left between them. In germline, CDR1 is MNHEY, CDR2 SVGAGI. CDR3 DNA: TGTGCCAGCAGGACCGGTGGCGGAGGAACCTACGAGCAGTACTTC. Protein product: CASRTGGGGTYEQYF.

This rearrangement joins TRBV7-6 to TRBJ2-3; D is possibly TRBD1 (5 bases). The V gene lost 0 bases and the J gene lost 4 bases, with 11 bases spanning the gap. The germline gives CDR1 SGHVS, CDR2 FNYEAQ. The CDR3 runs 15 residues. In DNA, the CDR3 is TGTGCCAGCAGCTTAGCCGAGCAGGGCGCAGATACGCAGTATTTT. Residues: CASSLAEQGADTQYF.